Presented here are 3 T cell receptor beta chains from one specimen sequenced in a study of blood T cell repertoires in COVID-19. Here immunoSEQ multiplex PCR was the method, and the copy in TCRdb shows in-frame clones only, minus some. This sample carries some 70,000 clones, 80% to 90% of them seen once, and the ten largest clones take roughly 1.4%. The sample taken for sequencing was peripheral blood. These receptors came from an older woman with acute or convalescent COVID-19.

This clone was observed a few times. This chain joins TRBV6-5 and TRBJ2-6; no reliable D call. From germline, CDR1 is MNHEY and CDR2 SVGAGI. The V gene lost 8 bases and the J gene lost 2 bases, with 7 bases spanning the gap. This CDR3 is 13 amino acids long. CDR3 DNA: TGTGCCAGCGTACAGACTGGGGCCAACGTCCTGACTTTC. Residues: CASVQTGANVLTF.

This clone was seen only once. The chain couples TRBV7-2 to TRBJ1-6; 7 bases fit TRBD1. V gave up 5 bases and J gave up 10 bases; unmatched junction bases: 2. This CDR3 region has 12 residues. Germline-derived CDR1 and CDR2 are SGHTA and FQGNSA. CDR3 protein: CASSDRVSPLHF. The CDR3 coding sequence is TGTGCCAGCAGCGACAGGGTGTCACCCCTCCACTTT.

The chain combines TRBV9 with TRBJ2-3; TRBD2 aligns across 9 bases. The CDR3 covers 16 residues. Germline V gives CDR1 SGDLS, CDR2 YYNGEE. V gave up 1 base and J gave up 3 bases; unmatched junction bases: 6. CDR3 residues: CASSVTGTSLTDTQYF. CDR3 DNA sequence: TGTGCCAGCAGCGTAACCGGGACTAGCCTTACAGATACGCAGTATTTT.